Following are 6 T cell receptor beta chains from one sample sequenced in a study of control samples from healthy donors and cancer patients. Clones were sequenced by immunoSEQ multiplex PCR, and TCRdb holds only the in-frame ones, with some missing. The table lists roughly 190,000 clones, roughly nine tenths of them singletons, with about 1.7% in the top ten. The sample taken for sequencing was blood. These TCRs come from a man aged 25-40 years in good health.

This clone has just a few counts. The gene calls are TRBV10-3 and TRBJ2-2; 10 bases line up with TRBD1. This CDR3 region has 14 residues. Germline V CDR1 and CDR2: ENHRY, SYGVKD. Losses at the gene ends were 6 bases for V and 6 bases for J; bases not matched to a gene: 4. The CDR3: CAIRGTGVPGELFF. The CDR3 region has the DNA TGTGCCATCAGGGGGACAGGGGTGCCCGGGGAGCTGTTTTTT.

The chain carries TRBV24-1 and TRBJ2-7; possibly TRBD1 or TRBD2 for D (6 bases each). The CDR3 covers 13 residues. The V gene's germline CDR1 is KGHDR and CDR2 SFDVKD. V lost 5 bases, J lost 0 bases, and 7 bases lay in between. This chain's CDR3 is CATSGGASYEQYF. CDR3 nucleotides: TGTGCCACCAGTGGGGGGGCCTCCTACGAGCAGTACTTC.

DNA of the CDR3: TGTGCCAGCAGGTCGGATGTCTCCTACGAGCAGTACTTC. It translates to CASRSDVSYEQYF. The genes are TRBV6-5 and TRBJ2-7; D call uncertain. Germline loops: CDR1 MNHEY, CDR2 SVGAGI. This CDR3 comprises 13 residues. V lost 6 bases and J lost 0, with 9 bases in between.

The chain carries TRBV10-2 and TRBJ1-4; no definite D call. Trimming shortened V by 2 bases and J by 1 base, and 11 bases separated the two germline ends. The CDR3 spans 16 residues. Germline values: CDR1 WSHSY, CDR2 SAAADI. The CDR3 spells CASSERAGGTNEKLFF. Written as DNA, the CDR3 is TGCGCCAGCAGTGAGAGGGCAGGAGGAACTAATGAAAAACTGTTTTTT.

V gene TRBV5-1 combines with J gene TRBJ2-5; tentatively, D is TRBD1 (6 bases). In germline, CDR1 is SGHRS, CDR2 YFSETQ. The CDR3 loop spans 13 amino acids. Trimming removed 4 bases at V and 1 base at J, with 8 bases between. CDR3 sequence (DNA): TGCGCCAGCAGCATGACAGGCCAAGAGACCCAGTACTTC. Translating it yields CASSMTGQETQYF.

The V call is TRBV5-1, the J call TRBJ2-1, with TRBD2 identical over 15 bases. Germline assignment: CDR1 SGHRS and CDR2 YFSETQ. V was pared by 4 bases and J by 0 bases, with 11 bases of the junction left unmatched. The CDR3 is made up of 20 amino acids. The CDR3 loop reads CASSNPGTSGGPHSYNEQFF. In DNA, the CDR3 is TGCGCCAGCAGCAACCCCGGGACTAGCGGGGGGCCACACTCCTACAATGAGCAGTTCTTC.